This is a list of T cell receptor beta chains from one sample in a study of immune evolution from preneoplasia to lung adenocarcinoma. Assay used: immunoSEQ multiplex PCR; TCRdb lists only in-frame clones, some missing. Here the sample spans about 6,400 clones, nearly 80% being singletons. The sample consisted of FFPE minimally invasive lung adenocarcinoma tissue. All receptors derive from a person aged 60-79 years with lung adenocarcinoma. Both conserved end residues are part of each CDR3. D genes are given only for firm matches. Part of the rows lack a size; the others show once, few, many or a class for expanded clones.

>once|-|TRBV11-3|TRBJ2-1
TGTGCCAGCAGCTCCCGACTGGGACTTTACAATGAGCAGTTCTTC
CASSSRLGLYNEQFF
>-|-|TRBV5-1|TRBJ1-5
TGCGCCAGCAGCTCCTACTATGGTCAGCCCCAGCATTTT
CASSSYYGQPQHF
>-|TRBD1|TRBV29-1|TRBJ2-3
TGCAGCGTTTATCAGGGGGGCACAGATACGCAGTATTTT
CSVYQGGTDTQYF
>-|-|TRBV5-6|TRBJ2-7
TGTGCCAGCAGCTTAGTCCAGCGGAAGGAATACGAGCAGTACTTC
CASSLVQRKEYEQYF
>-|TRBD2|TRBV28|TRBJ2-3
TGTGCCAGCAGTCCGGAACTAGCGGGAAGCACAGATACGCAGTATTTT
CASSPELAGSTDTQYF
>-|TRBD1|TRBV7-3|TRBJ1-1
TGTGCCAGCAGCCCCCGGGACAGCAACACTGAAGCTTTCTTT
CASSPRDSNTEAFF
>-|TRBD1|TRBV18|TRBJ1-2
TGTGCCAGCTCACAGGGGGCCGGGTATGGCTACACCTTC
CASSQGAGYGYTF
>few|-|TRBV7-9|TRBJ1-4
TGTGCCAGCAGACTCCGGGAGGGGCCTAATGAAAAACTGTTTTTT
CASRLREGPNEKLFF
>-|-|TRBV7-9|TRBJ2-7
TGTGCCAGCAGCTTAGTAAGTGGCCGCTCCTACGAGCAGTACTTC
CASSLVSGRSYEQYF
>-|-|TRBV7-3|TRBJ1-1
TGTGCCAGCAGCTTATACAGCCAACGGGATGAAGCTTTCTTT
CASSLYSQRDEAFF
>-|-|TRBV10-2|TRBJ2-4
TGCGCCAGCACCCTGGGGGCCAAAAACATTCAGTACTTC
CASTLGAKNIQYF
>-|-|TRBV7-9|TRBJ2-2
TGTGCCAGCAGTGGACACCCGAACACCGGGGAGCTGTTTTTT
CASSGHPNTGELFF
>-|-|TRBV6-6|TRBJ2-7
TGTGCCAGCAGTCCGACGTTTAGCTCCTACGAGCAGTACTTC
CASSPTFSSYEQYF
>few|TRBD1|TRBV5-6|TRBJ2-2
TGTGCCAGCCGCGGTACAGGGGGAACCGGGGAGCTGTTTTTT
CASRGTGGTGELFF
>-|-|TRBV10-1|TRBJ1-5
TGCGCCAGCAGGGGACACGCCTGCCCCTCAAGCAATCAGCCCCAGCATTTT
CASRGHACPSSNQPQHF
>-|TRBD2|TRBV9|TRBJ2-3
TGTGCCAGCAGCGTAGAACTAGCGGGAGCTTTAGATACGCAGTATTTT
CASSVELAGALDTQYF
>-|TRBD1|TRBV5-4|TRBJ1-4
TGTGCCAGCAGCGAGGGGGCCACTAATGAAAAACTGTTTTTT
CASSEGATNEKLFF
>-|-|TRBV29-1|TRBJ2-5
TGCAGCGTTGGCGCCTTTTCTGGGGAGACCCAGTACTTC
CSVGAFSGETQYF
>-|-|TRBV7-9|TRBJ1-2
TGTGCCAGCAGCTTGGCAGATCGCCCTAACTATGGCTACACCTTC
CASSLADRPNYGYTF
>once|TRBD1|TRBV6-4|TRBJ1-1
TGTGCCAGCAAACCGGGACAGGGTAACGGTGAAGCTTTCTTT
CASKPGQGNGEAFF
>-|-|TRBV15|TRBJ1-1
TGTGCCACCAGCAGAACCGCTATCGAAGGAGCTTTCTTT
CATSRTAIEGAFF
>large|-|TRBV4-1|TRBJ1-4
TGCGCCAGCAGCCAAGCGGGGGTCGAAAAACTGTTTTTT
CASSQAGVEKLFF
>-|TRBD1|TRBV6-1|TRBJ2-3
TGTGCCAGCAGTGAGACAGGGTACGGCACAGATACGCAGTATTTT
CASSETGYGTDTQYF
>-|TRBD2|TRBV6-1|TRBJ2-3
TGTGCCAGCAGTGAACGGTGGACTAGCGGGAGCACAGATACGCAGTATTTT
CASSERWTSGSTDTQYF
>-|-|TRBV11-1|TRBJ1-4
TGTGCCAGCAGCTCCGTCGGGGTCGGTAACGAAAAACTGTTTTTT
CASSSVGVGNEKLFF
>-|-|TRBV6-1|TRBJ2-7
TGTGCCAGCAGTAACTTCGACGAGCAGTACTTC
CASSNFDEQYF
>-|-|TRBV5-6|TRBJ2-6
TGTGCCAGCAGCTTCCGTGTTGGGGCCAACGTCCTGACTTTC
CASSFRVGANVLTF
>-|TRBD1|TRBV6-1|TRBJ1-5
TGTGCCAGCAGTGAACGTTGGACAGGGGTTAATCAGCCCCAGCATTTT
CASSERWTGVNQPQHF
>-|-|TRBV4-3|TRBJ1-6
TGCGCCAGCAGCCAAGATGTGGACAGAGATTCACCCCTCCACTTT
CASSQDVDRDSPLHF
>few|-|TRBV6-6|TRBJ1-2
TGTGCCAGCAGTTACTCTGGGGCTAACTATGGCTACACCTTC
CASSYSGANYGYTF
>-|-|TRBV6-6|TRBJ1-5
TGTGCCAGCAGCCTGACAGGAGGCAATCAGCCCCAGCATTTT
CASSLTGGNQPQHF
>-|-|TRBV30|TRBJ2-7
TGTGCCTGGAGTGGGACGGGGATTGGGGAGCAGTACTTC
CAWSGTGIGEQYF
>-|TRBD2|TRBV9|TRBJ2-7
TGTGCCAGCAGCACCACCGGGACTAACGCCTACGAGCAGTACTTC
CASSTTGTNAYEQYF
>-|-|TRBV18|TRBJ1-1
TGTGCCAGCTCACCGGCAGAAAACACTGAAGCTTTCTTT
CASSPAENTEAFF
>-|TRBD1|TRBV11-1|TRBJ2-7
TGTGCCAGCAGCCCCTGGTCCCGGGACAGGGAATTGCAGTACTTC
CASSPWSRDRELQYF
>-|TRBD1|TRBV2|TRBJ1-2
TGTGCCAGCAGTGAGGGACAGGGGTTGCTCTATGGCTACACCTTC
CASSEGQGLLYGYTF
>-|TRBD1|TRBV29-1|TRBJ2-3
TGCAGCGTTCCCAGGACAGGGGGCTCGAATACGCAGTATTTT
CSVPRTGGSNTQYF
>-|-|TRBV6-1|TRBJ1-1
TGTGCCAGCAGTGAAATCTTGTCGGGACGGACGAACACTGAAGCTTTCTTT
CASSEILSGRTNTEAFF
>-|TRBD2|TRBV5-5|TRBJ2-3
TGTGCCAGCAGCTTTAGCGGGGCCTCGGCTATCACAGATACGCAGTATTTT
CASSFSGASAITDTQYF
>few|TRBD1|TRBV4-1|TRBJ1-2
TGCGCCAGCAGCCAAAGGACAGGGTTTATTGGCTACACCTTC
CASSQRTGFIGYTF
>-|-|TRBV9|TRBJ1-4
TGTGCCAGCAGCGTAGGTGGAGGGAGAACAAGTAATGAAAAACTGTTTTTT
CASSVGGGRTSNEKLFF
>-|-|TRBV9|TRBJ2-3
TGTGCCAGCAGCGTAGCTTTGTTCACAGATACGCAGTATTTT
CASSVALFTDTQYF
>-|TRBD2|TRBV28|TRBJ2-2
TGTGCCAGCAGTTTATACGGGACTAGCGGTGCGGGGGAGCTGTTTTTT
CASSLYGTSGAGELFF
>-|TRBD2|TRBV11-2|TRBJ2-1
TGTGCCAGCAGCCGAGTATGGACTAGCGGGAACAATGAGCAGTTCTTC
CASSRVWTSGNNEQFF
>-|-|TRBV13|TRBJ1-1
TGTGCCAGCAGCATCGGTCCCACCGGAGCTTTCTTT
CASSIGPTGAFF
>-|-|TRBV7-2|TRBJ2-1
TGTGCCAGCAGCTTAGTTGGGGATTTGAATGAGCAGTTCTTC
CASSLVGDLNEQFF
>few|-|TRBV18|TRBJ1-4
TGTGCCAGCTCACCACTCAGGGGCGGTGAAAAACTGTTTTTT
CASSPLRGGEKLFF
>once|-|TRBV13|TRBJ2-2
TGTGCCAGCAGCTTAGGGGGGGGCGGGGAGCTGTTTTTT
CASSLGGGGELFF
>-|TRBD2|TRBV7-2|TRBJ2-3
TGTGCCAGCAGCCTACTAGCGGGGGTGACAGATACGCAGTATTTT
CASSLLAGVTDTQYF
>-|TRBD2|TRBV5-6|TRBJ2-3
TGTGCCAGCAGCGACGTAGCGGGGGGCCGACCAGATACGCAGTATTTT
CASSDVAGGRPDTQYF
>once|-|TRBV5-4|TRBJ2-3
TGTGCCAGCAGCTTGAACACAGATACGCAGTATTTT
CASSLNTDTQYF
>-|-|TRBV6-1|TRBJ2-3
TGTGCCAGCAGGTACACAGATACGCAGTATTTT
CASRYTDTQYF
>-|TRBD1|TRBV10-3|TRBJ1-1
TGTGCCAGCTCAAAAGACAGGGCGAACACTGAAGCTTTCTTT
CASSKDRANTEAFF
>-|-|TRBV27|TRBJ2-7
TGTGCCAGCAGTTTGGGGCGGATACAGTACTTC
CASSLGRIQYF
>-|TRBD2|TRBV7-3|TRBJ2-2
TGTGCCAGCAGCCCAACGGGACTAGTGCACACCGGGGAGCTGTTTTTT
CASSPTGLVHTGELFF
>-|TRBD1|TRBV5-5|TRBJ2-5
TGTGCCAGCAGCTTCAGGACAGGGGGCCTTCAAGAGACCCAGTACTTC
CASSFRTGGLQETQYF
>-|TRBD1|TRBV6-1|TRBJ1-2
TGTGCCAGCAGTGAGGGACAGCCGACGCGGGGCTACACCTTC
CASSEGQPTRGYTF
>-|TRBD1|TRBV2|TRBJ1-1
TGTGCCAGCAGTGGACAGGGGGCGGGGACTGAAGCTTTCTTT
CASSGQGAGTEAFF
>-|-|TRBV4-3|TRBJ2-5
TGCGCCAGCAGCCAAGGAACATCATGGGAGACCCAGTACTTC
CASSQGTSWETQYF